This T cell receptor beta chain was identified in a study of regulatory T cells in long-lasting Graves disease (dated by TCRdb to about 2021). In the study overall: Persistent Graves' disease was defined as persistently positive TSH receptor autoantibodies together with antithyroid drug treatment for over 5 years. This study used TCR sequencing and RNA sequencing of peripheral blood to compare persistent Graves' disease patients against newly diagnosed Graves' disease patients. The study was registered as a clinical trial and conducted in China. A total of about 33 samples underwent TCR sequencing, from 13 patients with persistent Graves' disease and 20 patients with newly diagnosed Graves' disease. Persistent Graves' disease patients in the clinical cohort had taken antithyroid drugs for approximately 9.5 years on average.

The library was prepared using multiplex PCR. Sequencer: Illumina HiSeq 4000. To build TCR beta libraries, CDR3 regions were amplified by Arm-PCR using iRepertoire HTBI primers. Before sequencing, the PCR products went through gel purification. The original pipeline was this. Gene usage analysis of CDR3 amino acid clonotypes used the approximately 62 TRBV and fewer than 15 TRBJ segments found across samples. COPE and FqMerger were used to merge the filtered high-quality paired reads into contigs. BLAST was used to align contigs to IMGT TRBV, TRBD and TRBJ reference genes, and CDR3 was defined according to IMGT. Clonotypes above 0.1% frequency were classified as highly expanded clones. Shannon entropy served as the measure of repertoire diversity, while the Gini coefficient captured V-J evenness. Public clonotypes were defined as clonotypes shared by more than one individual. Clones were called with MiXCR by TCRdb after fastp trimmed the public reads at Q25, and only in-frame beta chains were retained. For every CDR3 protein sequence, its rows merge into one entry that carries the most common genes and DNA. TCRdb assigned the V and J calls; the authors' analysis was not used. This sample holds hundreds of thousands of distinct CDR3 sequences; less than 25% were observed only once. About 7.8% of the sample comes from the top ten.

According to the study, the label for this sample's time point signals: persistent/refractory GD, antithyroid drugs over 5 years with positive TRAb. RNA was extracted from PBMCs in TRIzol for both TCR sequencing and RNA sequencing. Graves' disease was diagnosed according to American Thyroid Association guidelines. Patients were recruited from an endocrinology department in Xi'an, China. From each patient, approximately 10 milliliters of peripheral blood was collected into an EDTA anticoagulant tube. Ficoll Paque Plus density gradient separation was used to isolate PBMCs, and no further T cell sorting was done. An Agilent 2100 Bioanalyzer and agarose gel were used to assess RNA quality, and a NanoDrop 2000 was used to measure RNA concentration. This clonotype has ten or more counts. What this receptor recognizes is not known. The sample holds no much larger clone one base away, and base qualities are not on file.

From its cysteine to its phenylalanine, the CDR3 spans 16 amino acids. Kept here is only the CDR3 DNA, which spans 48 bases and is read in frame from base 1. Per the germline V gene (reference sequence), DFQATT is the CDR1 and SNEGSKA is the CDR2. V lost 5 bases and J lost 5 bases, and the count of bases not matched to a germline gene is 17. What the work shows at the level of the full study, not this receptor alone: Only the TCR beta chain was sequenced and analyzed. Preferential use of TRBV28, TRBJ1-2 and TRBJ2-5 was observed in persistent disease, whereas TRBV20-1 and TRBJ2-1 were favored in newly diagnosed disease. Only peripheral blood was studied, because thyroid tissue, the primary lesion, was inaccessible. Persistent patients shared more public clonotypes among themselves (around 3,000) than newly diagnosed patients did (approximately 870). Compared with newly diagnosed patients, patients with persistent Graves' disease had lower TCR Shannon entropy and fewer highly expanded clones, which suggests clonal expansion. The small sample size was acknowledged by the authors as a limitation that may reduce accuracy.

The rearrangement combines TRBV20-1 with TRBJ1-1, and TRBD1 aligns with 7 junction nucleotides. The source was peripheral blood mononuclear cells (PBMCs), collected when the disease was refractory, from a patient treated with antithyroid drugs. The clonotype was recovered from a female donor with Graves disease. The CDR3 loop reads CSAQILVGGAGTEAFF. The nucleotide sequence reads as follows: TGCAGTGCTCAAATACTGGTAGGGGGCGCAGGGACTGAAGCTTTCTTT.